Presented here are 3 T cell receptor beta chains from one specimen sequenced in a study of T-cell memory formation after mild COVID-19. From the 5' RACE reads, TCRdb called clonotypes with MiXCR, one entry per CDR3 protein. The data show 450,000 to 650,000 distinct CDR3 sequences, about 22% seen once. The specimen sequenced was PBMCs or a T cell subset sorted from them (not recorded which). The receptors here all came from an adult woman who had mild COVID-19 (a few samples of this study predate the infection). Cell type and time point are not known.

The rearrangement joins TRBV14 to TRBJ1-1; no reliable D call. The V end was cut by 1 base, the J end by 4 bases, with 13 bases between. CDR3 length: 15 residues. Germline CDR1 and CDR2: SGHDN and FVKESK. The CDR3 DNA follows: TGTGCCAGCAGCCAAGTGGCTTTTGGATTCACTGAAGCTTTCTTT. This sequence encodes CASSQVAFGFTEAFF.

The chain joins TRBV29-1 to TRBJ2-3, with TRBD1 matching 9 bases. The CDR3 extends over 18 amino acids. Per the germline V gene, CDR1 is SQVTM and CDR2 is ANQGSEA. The ends lost 3 bases at V and 3 bases at J; junction bases unmatched: 16. This CDR3 is CSVDGSISGTGRTDTQYF. CDR3 nucleotide sequence: TGCAGCGTTGATGGGTCAATTTCCGGGACAGGGAGAACAGATACGCAGTATTTT.

Notes on this clonotype: The junction does not match germline at one end; this may be a read error. CDR3 DNA sequence: TGTGCCAGCAGCCAAGGTAGCCCTAGCGGGAGTCGACACTTC. Amino acid sequence: CASSQGSPSGSRHF. V is TRBV3-1 and J is TRBJ2-7, with 10 bases fitting TRBD2. The CDR3 is made up of 14 amino acids. The germline CDR1 and CDR2 sequences are LGHDT and YNNKEL (reference sequence).